Given below is one T cell receptor (beta chain) in context. Its antigen is unknown. TCRdb used MiXCR to reprocess the 5' RACE reads, holding one entry per CDR3 protein. The sample carries about 500,000 distinct CDR3 sequences, about 12% recorded once. This sample stems from a study of CD8 T cells in ankylosing spondylitis. Study conclusions and caveats: Typical of ankylosing spondylitis blood, it appeared, was a TCR beta motif of roughly eight highly homologous variants.

J gave up 7 bases and V 5 bases, and 15 bases lay outside the gene matches. Germline loops: CDR1 DFQATT, CDR2 SNEGSKA (reference sequence). The length of the CDR3 is 16 residues. The sequenced sample was blood, either unsorted or a sorted T cell fraction (not recorded which). The rearrangement joins TRBV20-1 to TRBJ2-2, with 8 bases aligning to TRBD2. This TCR derives from a male donor with ankylosing spondylitis. The CDR3 protein is CSAPHGEKRENGELFF. The CDR3 nucleotides read TGCAGTGCTCCACATGGAGAAAAGCGGGAGAACGGGGAGCTGTTTTTT.